A selection of T cell receptor beta chains follows, all from one sample in a study of cytomegalovirus exposure and HLA in healthy donors. Data came from immunoSEQ multiplex PCR; TCRdb stores just in-frame clones and leaves some out. This sample yields about 99,000 clones, of which about 9.4% are seen a single time; around 5.9% belongs to the top ten. The sequenced material came from PBMCs. These receptors were obtained from a man aged 40-55 years in good health and CMV-seropositive. Both conserved end residues are part of each CDR3. The D gene is left open where the match is weak. The size entry is marked missing in some rows and otherwise reads once, few, many or a size class.

abundance	d_gene	v_gene	j_gene	CDR3aa	CDR3nt
.	TRBD1	TRBV10-3	TRBJ2-7	CAISVGTGGYEQYF	TGTGCCATCAGTGTTGGGACAGGGGGGTACGAGCAGTACTTC
few	TRBD1	TRBV2	TRBJ1-3	CASSLRTGDTIYF	TGTGCCAGCAGCTTAAGGACAGGGGACACCATATATTTT
few	.	TRBV29-1	TRBJ1-4	CSVLSGAANEKLFF	TGCAGCGTATTATCAGGGGCCGCAAATGAAAAACTGTTTTTT
.	TRBD1	TRBV5-1	TRBJ1-4	CASSLVGQTNEKLFF	TGCGCCAGCAGCTTGGTGGGACAGACTAATGAAAAACTGTTTTTT
few	TRBD1	TRBV7-2	TRBJ2-7	CASSFGQGLTYEQYF	TGTGCCAGCAGCTTCGGACAGGGGCTCACCTACGAGCAGTACTTC
.	.	TRBV7-8	TRBJ2-1	CASSRRGVGNEQFF	TGTGCCAGCAGCCGGCGCGGGGTAGGTAATGAGCAGTTCTTC
.	TRBD1	TRBV25-1	TRBJ2-7	CASTWDRGDEQYF	TGTGCCAGCACCTGGGACAGGGGAGACGAGCAGTACTTC
few	.	TRBV10-2	TRBJ2-7	CATRGGMGSSYEQYF	TGCGCCACTAGGGGGGGGATGGGCAGCTCCTACGAGCAGTACTTC
.	.	TRBV6-5	TRBJ1-5	CASSYMVTQANQPQHF	TGTGCCAGCAGTTATATGGTCACTCAGGCCAATCAGCCCCAGCATTTT
few	.	TRBV7-9	TRBJ2-7	CASTSQTYEQYF	TGTGCCAGCACCTCACAGACCTACGAGCAGTACTTC
.	TRBD1	TRBV7-2	TRBJ2-1	CASSPPPTGDEQFF	TGTGCCAGCAGCCCACCTCCGACAGGGGATGAGCAGTTCTTC
.	TRBD1	TRBV6-1	TRBJ2-7	CASSEARDRAIYEQYF	TGTGCCAGCAGTGAAGCGAGGGACAGAGCTATCTACGAGCAGTACTTC
.	.	TRBV7-2	TRBJ2-1	CASTPTSRTPINEQFF	TGTGCCAGCACCCCTACGAGCCGAACTCCAATCAATGAGCAGTTCTTC
.	.	TRBV6-1	TRBJ1-1	CAGWGGSWDTEAFF	TGTGCCGGCTGGGGGGGCAGTTGGGACACTGAAGCTTTCTTT
.	.	TRBV13	TRBJ2-7	CASSLPGVSTGEQYF	TGTGCCAGCAGCCTTCCCGGGGTTTCCACGGGAGAGCAGTACTTC
few	.	TRBV7-9	TRBJ2-3	CASRAGVGPSTDTQYF	TGTGCCAGCAGGGCCGGGGTTGGCCCTAGCACAGATACGCAGTATTTT
few	.	TRBV9	TRBJ2-1	CASSGRVARGRDYNEQFF	TGTGCCAGCAGCGGGAGGGTCGCTAGAGGAAGGGACTACAATGAGCAGTTCTTC
few	TRBD2	TRBV5-1	TRBJ2-3	CASSLASGSGTDTQYF	TGCGCCAGCAGCTTAGCTAGCGGGAGCGGGACAGATACGCAGTATTTT
.	TRBD2	TRBV27	TRBJ2-5	CASSFGGETQYF	TGTGCCAGCAGTTTCGGGGGGGAGACCCAGTACTTC
.	TRBD2	TRBV28	TRBJ2-5	CASSGLAGGGRETQYF	TGTGCCAGCAGTGGACTAGCGGGAGGGGGTCGGGAGACCCAGTACTTC